Listed below are T cell receptor beta chains from one sample, sequenced in a study of human T cells and chemical hapten exposure. TCRdb reprocessed the RACE reads via MiXCR and lists one record per CDR3 protein. This table holds around 330,000 distinct CDR3 sequences, around 5.5% found once. The sample was whole blood, taken in connection with sensitization to the hapten diphenylcyclopropenone (DPC). The receptors were gathered from a woman under 30 with alopecia areata. Some clones in this sample may be carry-over from other donors' samples. Both conserved end residues are part of each CDR3. A D gene is named only where the DNA matches it firmly. The size of a clone is reported for some rows only, either as once, few or many, or as a class for expanded clones.

v_call: TRBV19; j_call: TRBJ1-2; d_call: .; cdr3_length: 14; clone_size: few; cdr3_aa: CASKTGYADYGYTF; cdr3_nt: TGTGCCAGTAAGACAGGCTACGCTGACTATGGCTACACCTTC
v_call: TRBV27; j_call: TRBJ2-3; d_call: .; cdr3_length: 16; clone_size: few; cdr3_aa: CASSLQTGTIGDTQYF; cdr3_nt: TGTGCCAGCAGTCTACAAACAGGGACTATTGGAGATACGCAGTATTTT
v_call: TRBV2; j_call: TRBJ1-2; d_call: TRBD1; cdr3_length: 18; clone_size: .; cdr3_aa: CASSPGGSRAETNYGYTF; cdr3_nt: TGTGCCAGCTCTCCAGGGGGGAGTCGGGCCGAGACTAACTATGGCTACACCTTC
v_call: TRBV20-1; j_call: TRBJ2-1; d_call: TRBD2; cdr3_length: 14; clone_size: few; cdr3_aa: CSAPGLAGLNEQFF; cdr3_nt: TGCAGTGCTCCGGGACTAGCGGGGTTAAATGAGCAGTTCTTC
v_call: TRBV5-1; j_call: TRBJ1-1; d_call: .; cdr3_length: 17; clone_size: .; cdr3_aa: CASRKNNEGGIVTEAFF; cdr3_nt: TGCGCCAGCAGAAAAAATAATGAAGGGGGAATCGTCACTGAAGCTTTCTTT
v_call: TRBV7-6; j_call: TRBJ2-5; d_call: .; cdr3_length: 13; clone_size: .; cdr3_aa: CASSLEIRETQYF; cdr3_nt: TGTGCCAGCAGCTTAGAGATCCGCGAGACCCAGTACTTC
v_call: TRBV20-1; j_call: TRBJ1-6; d_call: .; cdr3_length: 14; clone_size: many; cdr3_aa: CSASLHQEHSPLHF; cdr3_nt: TGCAGTGCTAGCCTTCACCAGGAGCATTCACCCCTCCACTTT
v_call: TRBV12-3/TRBV12-4; j_call: TRBJ2-6; d_call: TRBD2; cdr3_length: 18; clone_size: few; cdr3_aa: CASDSGPDLSSGANVLTF; cdr3_nt: TGTGCCAGCGATAGCGGGCCCGATTTGTCCTCTGGGGCCAACGTCCTGACTTTC
v_call: TRBV5-4; j_call: TRBJ1-2; d_call: .; cdr3_length: 13; clone_size: .; cdr3_aa: CASSIDGNCGYTF; cdr3_nt: TGTGCCAGCAGCATTGACGGCAACTGTGGCTACACCTTC
v_call: TRBV6-5; j_call: TRBJ2-2; d_call: TRBD2; cdr3_length: 16; clone_size: few; cdr3_aa: CASSYRTSGYTGELFF; cdr3_nt: TGTGCCAGCAGTTACCGGACTAGCGGTTACACCGGGGAGCTGTTTTTT
v_call: TRBV7-2; j_call: TRBJ2-1; d_call: .; cdr3_length: 13; clone_size: .; cdr3_aa: CASSFQGHNEQFF; cdr3_nt: TGTGCCAGCAGCTTCCAGGGTCACAATGAGCAGTTCTTC
v_call: TRBV4-3; j_call: TRBJ1-4; d_call: TRBD1; cdr3_length: 14; clone_size: many; cdr3_aa: CASSQGQGDEKLFF; cdr3_nt: TGCGCCAGCAGCCAAGGACAGGGGGACGAAAAACTGTTTTTT
v_call: TRBV6-6; j_call: TRBJ1-3; d_call: .; cdr3_length: 15; clone_size: many; cdr3_aa: CASSYAGRVGNTIYF; cdr3_nt: TGTGCCAGCAGTTACGCAGGGAGGGTCGGAAACACCATATATTTT
v_call: TRBV5-1; j_call: TRBJ2-7; d_call: .; cdr3_length: 12; clone_size: many; cdr3_aa: CASSLAPGEQYF; cdr3_nt: TGCGCCAGCAGCTTGGCCCCAGGCGAGCAGTACTTC
v_call: TRBV2; j_call: TRBJ1-4; d_call: .; cdr3_length: 13; clone_size: .; cdr3_aa: CASSDSLQEKLFF; cdr3_nt: TGTGCCAGCAGTGATAGCCTGCAGGAAAAACTGTTTTTT
v_call: TRBV10-3; j_call: TRBJ1-2; d_call: .; cdr3_length: 13; clone_size: few; cdr3_aa: CAISEITGNGYTF; cdr3_nt: TGTGCCATCAGTGAGATTACAGGGAATGGCTACACCTTC
v_call: TRBV6-2/TRBV6-3; j_call: TRBJ2-3; d_call: .; cdr3_length: 12; clone_size: many; cdr3_aa: CASSRVDDTQYF; cdr3_nt: TGTGCCAGCAGCAGGGTCGACGATACGCAGTATTTT
v_call: TRBV6-6; j_call: TRBJ2-5; d_call: TRBD1; cdr3_length: 13; clone_size: few; cdr3_aa: CAVARTGQETQYF; cdr3_nt: TGTGCCGTCGCGAGGACAGGGCAAGAGACCCAGTACTTC
v_call: TRBV7-8; j_call: TRBJ1-5; d_call: .; cdr3_length: 15; clone_size: many; cdr3_aa: CASSLGEYSNQPQHF; cdr3_nt: TGTGCCAGCAGCTTAGGGGAGTATAGCAATCAGCCCCAGCATTTT
v_call: TRBV20-1; j_call: TRBJ1-4; d_call: TRBD1; cdr3_length: 17; clone_size: .; cdr3_aa: CSATQPGQGALREKLFF; cdr3_nt: TGCAGTGCTACTCAGCCGGGACAGGGGGCTTTAAGGGAAAAACTGTTTTTT
v_call: TRBV11-3; j_call: TRBJ2-3; d_call: TRBD2; cdr3_length: 13; clone_size: many; cdr3_aa: CASSLEGLATQYF; cdr3_nt: TGTGCCAGCAGCTTAGAAGGACTAGCGACGCAGTATTTT
v_call: TRBV7-2; j_call: TRBJ1-2; d_call: TRBD1; cdr3_length: 14; clone_size: many; cdr3_aa: CASSRQGKANGYTF; cdr3_nt: TGTGCCAGCAGCCGACAGGGGAAAGCTAATGGCTACACCTTC
v_call: TRBV5-5; j_call: TRBJ1-5; d_call: .; cdr3_length: 16; clone_size: many; cdr3_aa: CASSAAGGARNQPQHF; cdr3_nt: TGTGCCAGCAGCGCGGCTGGAGGGGCCAGAAATCAGCCCCAGCATTTT
v_call: TRBV10-3; j_call: TRBJ1-2; d_call: .; cdr3_length: 15; clone_size: .; cdr3_aa: CAISAGPTTNYGYTF; cdr3_nt: TGTGCCATCAGTGCCGGACCGACAACTAACTATGGCTACACCTTC
v_call: TRBV27; j_call: TRBJ2-3; d_call: .; cdr3_length: 12; clone_size: .; cdr3_aa: CASNEPPDTQYF; cdr3_nt: TGTGCCAGCAACGAGCCGCCAGATACGCAGTATTTT
v_call: TRBV6-6; j_call: TRBJ2-5; d_call: TRBD1; cdr3_length: 14; clone_size: many; cdr3_aa: CASSPGTGYETQYF; cdr3_nt: TGTGCCAGCAGTCCCGGGACAGGGTATGAGACCCAGTACTTC
v_call: TRBV5-4; j_call: TRBJ1-1; d_call: .; cdr3_length: 14; clone_size: many; cdr3_aa: CASSLGDAATEAFF; cdr3_nt: TGTGCCAGCAGCTTGGGAGATGCAGCCACTGAAGCTTTCTTT
v_call: TRBV2; j_call: TRBJ2-3; d_call: .; cdr3_length: 15; clone_size: many; cdr3_aa: CASSVSLAGADTQYF; cdr3_nt: TGTGCCAGCAGTGTGAGCCTGGCCGGGGCAGATACGCAGTATTTT
v_call: TRBV3-1; j_call: TRBJ1-5; d_call: .; cdr3_length: 14; clone_size: many; cdr3_aa: CASSPQWGNQPQHF; cdr3_nt: TGTGCCAGCAGCCCCCAATGGGGCAATCAGCCCCAGCATTTT
v_call: TRBV5-1; j_call: TRBJ1-1; d_call: .; cdr3_length: 15; clone_size: many; cdr3_aa: CASSLTLNRNTEAFF; cdr3_nt: TGCGCCAGCAGCTTGACGTTAAACAGAAACACTGAAGCTTTCTTT
v_call: TRBV6-2/TRBV6-3; j_call: TRBJ1-5; d_call: .; cdr3_length: 13; clone_size: many; cdr3_aa: CAGSQGFDQPQHF; cdr3_nt: TGTGCCGGGTCACAGGGTTTCGATCAGCCCCAGCATTTT
v_call: TRBV4-3; j_call: TRBJ2-2; d_call: TRBD1; cdr3_length: 19; clone_size: many; cdr3_aa: CASSQEWGRTGWDNGELFF; cdr3_nt: TGCGCCAGCAGCCAAGAATGGGGCAGGACAGGGTGGGATAACGGGGAGCTGTTTTTT
v_call: TRBV28; j_call: TRBJ2-1; d_call: .; cdr3_length: 14; clone_size: few; cdr3_aa: CASTLGAHRAEQFF; cdr3_nt: TGTGCCAGCACCCTGGGGGCCCACCGGGCTGAGCAGTTCTTC
v_call: TRBV6-5; j_call: TRBJ2-2; d_call: TRBD1; cdr3_length: 12; clone_size: few; cdr3_aa: CASRDRFEGLFF; cdr3_nt: TGTGCCAGCAGGGACAGGTTTGAAGGGCTGTTTTTT
v_call: TRBV6-2/TRBV6-3; j_call: TRBJ1-2; d_call: TRBD1; cdr3_length: 16; clone_size: few; cdr3_aa: CASSPLGQDRNYGYTF; cdr3_nt: TGTGCCAGCAGTCCCCTGGGACAGGATAGAAACTATGGCTACACCTTC
v_call: TRBV12-3/TRBV12-4; j_call: TRBJ1-6; d_call: .; cdr3_length: 15; clone_size: many; cdr3_aa: CASSSPGTYNSPLHF; cdr3_nt: TGTGCCAGCTCGTCCCCAGGGACCTATAATTCACCCCTCCACTTT
v_call: TRBV6-1; j_call: TRBJ1-1; d_call: .; cdr3_length: 14; clone_size: many; cdr3_aa: CASSARVRNTEAFF; cdr3_nt: TGTGCCAGCAGTGCCAGGGTTCGAAACACTGAAGCTTTCTTT
v_call: TRBV12-3/TRBV12-4; j_call: TRBJ1-2; d_call: .; cdr3_length: 12; clone_size: .; cdr3_aa: CASSGANYGYTF; cdr3_nt: TGTGCCAGCAGTGGAGCTAACTATGGCTACACCTTC
v_call: TRBV4-3; j_call: TRBJ1-6; d_call: .; cdr3_length: 15; clone_size: medium-sized; cdr3_aa: CASSQQGDDNSPLHF; cdr3_nt: TGCGCCAGCAGCCAACAGGGAGATGATAATTCACCCCTCCACTTT
v_call: TRBV6-1; j_call: TRBJ1-2; d_call: TRBD1; cdr3_length: 14; clone_size: .; cdr3_aa: CASSVPGQHYGYTF; cdr3_nt: TGTGCCAGCAGTGTACCGGGACAGCACTATGGCTACACCTTC
v_call: TRBV6-6; j_call: TRBJ2-4; d_call: .; cdr3_length: 16; clone_size: many; cdr3_aa: CASSYFPELAKNIQYF; cdr3_nt: TGTGCCAGCAGTTACTTCCCCGAACTAGCCAAAAACATTCAGTACTTC
v_call: TRBV6-2/TRBV6-3; j_call: TRBJ1-5; d_call: .; cdr3_length: 14; clone_size: .; cdr3_aa: CASSQTVTNQPQHF; cdr3_nt: TGTGCCAGCAGCCAGACAGTGACCAATCAGCCCCAGCATTTT
v_call: TRBV20-1; j_call: TRBJ2-2; d_call: TRBD2; cdr3_length: 16; clone_size: few; cdr3_aa: CSARNPAGGNTGELFF; cdr3_nt: TGCAGTGCTAGAAATCCAGCGGGGGGGAACACCGGGGAGCTGTTTTTT
v_call: TRBV14; j_call: TRBJ1-2; d_call: .; cdr3_length: 12; clone_size: many; cdr3_aa: CASSRNNYGYTF; cdr3_nt: TGTGCCAGCAGCCGGAATAACTATGGCTACACCTTC
v_call: TRBV5-1; j_call: TRBJ1-1; d_call: .; cdr3_length: 15; clone_size: many; cdr3_aa: CASSYTGTLNTEAFF; cdr3_nt: TGCGCCAGCAGCTATACCGGGACACTGAACACTGAAGCTTTCTTT
v_call: TRBV27; j_call: TRBJ2-7; d_call: TRBD2; cdr3_length: 12; clone_size: .; cdr3_aa: CASRTSEFEQYF; cdr3_nt: TGTGCCAGCAGGACTAGCGAGTTCGAGCAGTACTTC
v_call: TRBV6-5; j_call: TRBJ1-1; d_call: .; cdr3_length: 14; clone_size: .; cdr3_aa: CASSRGGRGTEAFF; cdr3_nt: TGTGCCAGCAGCCGGGGAGGCAGGGGAACTGAAGCTTTCTTT
v_call: TRBV18; j_call: TRBJ1-1; d_call: .; cdr3_length: 15; clone_size: few; cdr3_aa: CASSLVGGFNTEAFF; cdr3_nt: TGTGCCAGCTCACTAGTGGGGGGATTTAACACTGAAGCTTTCTTT
v_call: TRBV6-2/TRBV6-3; j_call: TRBJ2-6; d_call: .; cdr3_length: 15; clone_size: many; cdr3_aa: CASRGASGGANVLTF; cdr3_nt: TGTGCCAGCCGGGGGGCATCGGGCGGGGCCAACGTCCTGACTTTC
v_call: TRBV12-3/TRBV12-4; j_call: TRBJ2-7; d_call: TRBD2; cdr3_length: 15; clone_size: many; cdr3_aa: CASSAGTSGDYEQYF; cdr3_nt: TGTGCCAGCAGTGCCGGGACTAGCGGAGACTACGAGCAGTACTTC